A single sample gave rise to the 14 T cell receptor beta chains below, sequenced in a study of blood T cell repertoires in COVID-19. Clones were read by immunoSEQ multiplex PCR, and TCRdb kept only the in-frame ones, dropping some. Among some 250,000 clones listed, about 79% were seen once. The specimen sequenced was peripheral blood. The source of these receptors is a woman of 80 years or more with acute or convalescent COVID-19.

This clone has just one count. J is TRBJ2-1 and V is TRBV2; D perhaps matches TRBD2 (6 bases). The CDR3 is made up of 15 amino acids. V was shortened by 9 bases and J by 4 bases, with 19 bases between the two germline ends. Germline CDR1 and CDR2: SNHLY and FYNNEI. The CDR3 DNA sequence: TGTGCCAGTTGTCCAGAACGGGGGTCTTACAATGAGCAGTTCTTC. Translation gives CASCPERGSYNEQFF.

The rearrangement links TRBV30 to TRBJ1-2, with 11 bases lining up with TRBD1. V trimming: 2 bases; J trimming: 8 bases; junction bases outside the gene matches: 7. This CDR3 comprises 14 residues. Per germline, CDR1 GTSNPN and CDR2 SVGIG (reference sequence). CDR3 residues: CAWSPGTGGGGYTF. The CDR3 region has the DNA TGTGCCTGGAGTCCCGGGACAGGGGGTGGAGGCTACACCTTC.

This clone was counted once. Here the CDR3 reads CASSYASNEKLFF. In nucleotides, the CDR3 is TGTGCCAGCAGTTATGCAAGCAATGAAAAACTGTTTTTT. The chain joins TRBV6-6 to TRBJ1-4; D is undetermined. Germline-derived CDR1 and CDR2 are MNHNY and SVGAGI (reference sequence). This CDR3 is built from 13 residues. V was trimmed by 3 bases and J by 5 bases, leaving 7 bases between them.

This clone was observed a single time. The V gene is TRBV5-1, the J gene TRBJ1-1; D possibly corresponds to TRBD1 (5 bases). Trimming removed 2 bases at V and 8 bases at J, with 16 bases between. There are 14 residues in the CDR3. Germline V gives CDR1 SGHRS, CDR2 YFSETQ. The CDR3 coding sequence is TGCGCCAGCAGCTTAACAGGAATAGAGACCGAAGCTTTCTTT. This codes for CASSLTGIETEAFF.

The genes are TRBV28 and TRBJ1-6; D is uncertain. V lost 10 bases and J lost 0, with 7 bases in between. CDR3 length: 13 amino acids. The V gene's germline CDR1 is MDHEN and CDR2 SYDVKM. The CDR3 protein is CATWSSYNSPLHF. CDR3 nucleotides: TGTGCCACCTGGAGCTCCTATAATTCACCCCTCCACTTT.

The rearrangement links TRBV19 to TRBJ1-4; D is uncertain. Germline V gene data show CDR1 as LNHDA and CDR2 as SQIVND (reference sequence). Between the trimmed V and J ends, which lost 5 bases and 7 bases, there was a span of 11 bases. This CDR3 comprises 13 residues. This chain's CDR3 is CASSPGIGEKLFF. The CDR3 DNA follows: TGTGCCAGTAGTCCCGGTATTGGTGAAAAACTGTTTTTT.

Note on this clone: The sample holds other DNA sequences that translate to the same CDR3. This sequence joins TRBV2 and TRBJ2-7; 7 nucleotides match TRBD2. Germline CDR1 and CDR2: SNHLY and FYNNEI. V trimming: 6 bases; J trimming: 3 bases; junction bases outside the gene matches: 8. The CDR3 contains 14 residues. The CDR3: CASRLDGGIYEQYF. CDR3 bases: TGTGCCAGCAGGTTGGACGGGGGGATCTACGAGCAGTACTTC.

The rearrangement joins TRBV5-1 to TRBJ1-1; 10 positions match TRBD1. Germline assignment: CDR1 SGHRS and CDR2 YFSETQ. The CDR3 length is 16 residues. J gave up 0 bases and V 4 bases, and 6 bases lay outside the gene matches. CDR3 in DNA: TGCGCCAGCAGCAACCGGGACAGGGGTCTGAACACTGAAGCTTTCTTT. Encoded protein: CASSNRDRGLNTEAFF.

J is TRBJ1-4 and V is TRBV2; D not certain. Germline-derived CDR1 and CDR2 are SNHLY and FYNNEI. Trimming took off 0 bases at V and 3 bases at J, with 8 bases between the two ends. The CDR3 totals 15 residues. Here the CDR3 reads CASSEAGLSNEKLFF. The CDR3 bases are TGTGCCAGCAGTGAAGCTGGGCTGTCTAATGAAAAACTGTTTTTT.

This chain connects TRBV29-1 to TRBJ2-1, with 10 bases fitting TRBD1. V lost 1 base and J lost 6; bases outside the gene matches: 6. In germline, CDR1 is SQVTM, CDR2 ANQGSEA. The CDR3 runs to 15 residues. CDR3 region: CSVEAGTGAINEQFF. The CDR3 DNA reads TGCAGCGTTGAAGCCGGGACAGGGGCGATCAATGAGCAGTTCTTC.

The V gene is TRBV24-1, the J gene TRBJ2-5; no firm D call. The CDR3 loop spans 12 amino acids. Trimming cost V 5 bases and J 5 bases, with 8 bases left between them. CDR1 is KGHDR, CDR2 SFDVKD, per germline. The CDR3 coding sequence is TGTGCCACCAGTGGAACAGTGGAGACCCAGTACTTC. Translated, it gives CATSGTVETQYF.

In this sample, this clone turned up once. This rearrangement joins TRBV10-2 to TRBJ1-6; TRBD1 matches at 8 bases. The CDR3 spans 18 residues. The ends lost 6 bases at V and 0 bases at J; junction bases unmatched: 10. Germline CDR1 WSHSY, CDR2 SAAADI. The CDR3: CASSFSDRASSYNSPLHF. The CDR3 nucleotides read TGCGCCAGCAGCTTCTCGGACAGGGCTAGCTCCTATAATTCACCCCTCCACTTT.

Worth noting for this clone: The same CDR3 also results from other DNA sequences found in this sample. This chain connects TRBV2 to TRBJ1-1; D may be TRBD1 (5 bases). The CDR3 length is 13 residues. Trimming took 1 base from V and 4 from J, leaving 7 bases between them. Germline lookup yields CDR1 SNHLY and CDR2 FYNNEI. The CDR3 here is CASSEDRGTEAFF. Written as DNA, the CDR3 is TGTGCCAGCAGTGAAGATAGGGGCACTGAAGCTTTCTTT.

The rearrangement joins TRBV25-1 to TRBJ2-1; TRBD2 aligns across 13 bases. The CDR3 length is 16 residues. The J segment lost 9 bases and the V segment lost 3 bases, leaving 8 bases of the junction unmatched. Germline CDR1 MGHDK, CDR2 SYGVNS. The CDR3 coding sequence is TGTGCCAGCAGTGACTTGGGACTAGCGGGGCGAGGTGAGCAGTTCTTC. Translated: CASSDLGLAGRGEQFF.